This TCR beta chain was sequenced in a study of blood T cell repertoires in COVID-19. About the study: Donors in the United States, Italy and Spain gave samples during acute or convalescent COVID-19.

Per germline, CDR1 LNHDA and CDR2 SQIVND (reference sequence). V was clipped by 5 bases and J by 2 bases, with 16 bases between them. CDR3 length equals 15 residues. Methods used by the authors: Estimates of nucleated cell counts were drawn from the amplification of reference gene primers. Some clones are missing from TCRdb's copy, which holds only in-frame ones; the method was immunoSEQ multiplex PCR. V and J calls and clone size follow that table, whereas D and trimming were derived from the DNA. The sample lists 200,000 to 250,000 clones, 84% occurring once. This sequence joins TRBV19 and TRBJ2-7; TRBD1 might be the D (6 bases). The sequenced material came from peripheral blood. This TCR came from a woman aged 25 to 39 who had recovered from COVID-19. The CDR3 protein is CASSLAGESTYEQYF. The CDR3 coding sequence is TGTGCCAGTAGTCTTGCAGGGGAATCAACCTACGAGCAGTACTTC. The whole variable domain, remainder taken from reference TRBV19 and TRBJ2-7, is DGGITQSPKYLFRKEGQNVTLSCEQNLNHDAMYWYRQDPGQGLRLIYYSQIVNDFQKGDIAEGYSVSREKKESFPLTVTSAQKNPTAFYLCASSLAGESTYEQYFGPGTRLTVT.